Shown below are 31 T cell receptor beta chains from a single sample sequenced in a study of CD8+CD57+ T cells in acquired aplastic anemia. Researchers used genomic DNA as the template to profile TCR beta VDJ and CDR3. MiXCR, applied by TCRdb to the reads, yields one record per CDR3 protein. The data show more than 45,000 distinct CDR3 sequences, approximately 50% seen once. Selection for sequencing was limited to patients who had shown CD8+CD57+ cell expansion by flow cytometry. Sequencing used sorted CD4+, CD8+, or CD8+CD57+ T cells (not recorded which) from PBMCs. The receptors shown here come from a human donor with aplastic anemia.

About this clonotype itself: With a much larger clone just one base away, this may be a read error. CDR3 in amino acids: CASSAPSSGANVLTF. The CDR3 DNA sequence: TGCGCCAGCAGCGCCCCCAGCTCTGGGGCCAACGTCCTGACTTTC. V gene TRBV4-1 combines with J gene TRBJ2-6; D unclear. Germline CDR1 is MGHRA and CDR2 is YSYEKL. Trimming pared 5 bases from V and 0 bases from J, leaving 8 bases between. The CDR3 spans 15 residues.

This chain links TRBV20-1 with TRBJ2-1; 7 positions agree with TRBD1. The V and J ends lost 6 bases and 0 bases, in that order; junction bases with no gene match: 8. The V gene's germline CDR1 is DFQATT and CDR2 SNEGSKA (reference sequence). The CDR3 contains 15 residues. Written as DNA, the CDR3 is TGCAGTGCCGAGACAGGGCTGGGCTCCTACAATGAGCAGTTCTTC. Its protein is CSAETGLGSYNEQFF.

This clonotype was picked up a small number of times. The V gene is TRBV7-8, the J gene TRBJ1-2, with 8 bases matching TRBD1. V lost 1 base to trimming and J lost 8 bases; unmatched junction nucleotides: 3. Germline V gene lookup returns CDR1 SGHVS and CDR2 FQNEAQ. The CDR3 is made up of 13 amino acids. The CDR3 is CASSLVRGHGYTF. The CDR3 coding sequence is TGTGCCAGCAGCTTAGTCAGGGGGCACGGCTACACCTTC.

Details on this clonotype: No conserved phenylalanine or tryptophan ends this CDR3, so it is likely a read error. V gene TRBV9 combines with J gene TRBJ1-4; possible D gene TRBD1, 6 bases. The germline V gene has CDR1 SGDLS and CDR2 YYNGEE. This CDR3 is 15 amino acids long. V lost 3 bases, J lost 3 bases, and 12 bases lay in between. The CDR3, as DNA: TGTGCCAGCAGCGCCGAAGGACAGTCTAATGAAAAACTGTTTCCT. It specifies CASSAEGQSNEKLFP.

The V and J genes are TRBV20-1 and TRBJ1-6, with 7 bases lining up with TRBD1. The V and J ends lost 0 bases and 0 bases, in that order; junction bases with no gene match: 5. The CDR3 is 17 amino acids. CDR1 DFQATT and CDR2 SNEGSKA come from the germline V gene (reference sequence). Here the CDR3 reads CSARETTGSSYNSPLHF. DNA of the CDR3: TGCAGTGCTAGAGAGACGACAGGGAGCTCCTATAATTCACCCCTCCACTTT.

This clonotype was seen many times. The chain is built from TRBV5-6 and TRBJ1-2; possibly TRBD1 for D (5 bases). Trimming took off 0 bases at V and 4 bases at J, with 10 bases between the two ends. CDR1 is SGHDT and CDR2 is YYEEEE in the germline V gene. There are 14 residues in the CDR3. CDR3 sequence (DNA): TGTGCCAGCAGCTTGGGGGGCGCCGGCTATGGCTACACCTTC. Amino acid sequence: CASSLGGAGYGYTF.

Only one count was recorded for this clonotype. The V and J genes are TRBV24-1 and TRBJ2-6; D is uncertain. V was pared by 3 bases and J by 0 bases, with 11 bases between. Germline CDR1 is KGHDR and CDR2 is SFDVKD. CDR3 size: 17 residues. The CDR3 sequence is CATSDGRRSSGANVLTF. The CDR3 DNA follows: TGTGCCACCAGTGATGGCAGGAGAAGCTCTGGGGCCAACGTCCTGACTTTC.

The gene calls are TRBV20-1 and TRBJ1-6; possible D gene TRBD1, 5 bases. The germline V gene has CDR1 DFQATT and CDR2 SNEGSKA (reference sequence). The length of the CDR3 is 13 residues. V shed 3 bases and J shed 6 bases, with 9 bases lying between them. In nucleotides, the CDR3 is TGCAGTGCTAGGGGGACGGCTAATTCACCCCTCCACTTT. This gives the protein CSARGTANSPLHF.

This clonotype was counted only a few times. The CDR3 region is CASTRGLAHNEQFF. In nucleotides, the CDR3 is TGTGCCAGCACCCGGGGACTAGCCCACAATGAGCAGTTCTTC. J is TRBJ2-1 and V is TRBV7-8; TRBD2 agrees at 9 bases. V shed 7 bases, J shed 5 bases, and the junction held 6 bases outside the gene matches. This CDR3 is 14 amino acids long. CDR1 and CDR2 from the germline V gene are SGHVS and FQNEAQ.

This clonotype was detected once. This chain links TRBV2 with TRBJ2-7, with 8 positions matching TRBD2. The trim removed 2 bases at V and 1 base at J, leaving 1 base unmatched. From germline, CDR1 is SNHLY and CDR2 FYNNEI. The CDR3 has 14 amino acids. CDR3 coding DNA: TGTGCCAGCAGTGAACAGCGGGAGTCCTACGAGCAGTACTTC. Protein sequence: CASSEQRESYEQYF.

This clonotype was recorded at least ten times. This sequence joins TRBV4-2 and TRBJ1-3, with TRBD1 identical over 7 bases. The germline gives CDR1 LGHNA, CDR2 YNFKEQ. This CDR3 has 14 residues. After removal of 6 bases from V and 2 bases from J, the junction contained 4 bases not matched to a gene. The CDR3 DNA follows: TGTGCCAGCAGTCCGACAGGGACTGGAAACACCATATATTTT. This codes for CASSPTGTGNTIYF.

The rearrangement joins TRBV2 to TRBJ2-7; TRBD1 might be the D (6 bases). This CDR3 spans 13 amino acids. From germline, CDR1 is SNHLY and CDR2 FYNNEI. Trimming pared 8 bases from V and 9 bases from J, leaving 20 bases between. CDR3 residues: CASCTGPPEGQYF. Here the CDR3 DNA reads TGTGCCAGCTGTACAGGGCCTCCAGAGGGGCAGTACTTC.

There are many counts of this clonotype. The chain joins TRBV20-1 to TRBJ2-2; 10 nucleotides align to TRBD1. Looked up from germline, CDR1 is DFQATT and CDR2 is SNEGSKA (reference sequence). V dropped 6 bases and J dropped 6; count of bases not matched to a gene: 7. CDR3 size: 14 residues. The CDR3 reads CSALPGQGSGELFF. The DNA of the CDR3 is TGCAGTGCCCTCCCGGGACAGGGGTCCGGGGAGCTGTTTTTT.

This chain uses TRBV12-3 or TRBV12-4 with TRBJ2-7; D not certain. Trimming took off 5 bases at V and 7 bases at J, with 15 bases between the two ends. CDR3 length: 13 amino acids. The CDR3 sequence is CASSPGRPTEQYV. In nucleotides, the CDR3 is TGTGCCAGCAGTCCGGGCCGCCCAACAGAGCAGTACGTC.

Ten or more counts support this clonotype. This rearrangement joins TRBV7-6 to TRBJ1-1; perhaps TRBD1 as D (6 bases). Germline V CDR1 and CDR2: SGHVS, FNYEAQ. V was cut by 5 bases and J by 5 bases, with 15 bases left in between. The CDR3 extends over 14 amino acids. CDR3 loop: CASSPGGGITEAFF. The CDR3 coding sequence is TGTGCCAGCAGCCCTGGAGGGGGGATAACTGAAGCTTTCTTT.

This chain connects TRBV19 to TRBJ2-1; 9 bases fit TRBD1. This CDR3 has 16 amino acids. Germline CDR1 is LNHDA and CDR2 is SQIVND (reference sequence). V shed 4 bases, J shed 8 bases, and the junction held 12 bases outside the gene matches. CDR3 sequence reads: CASSRYGTGFLDEQFF. The CDR3 DNA is TGTGCCAGTAGTAGGTACGGGACAGGGTTTCTTGATGAGCAGTTCTTC.

This clonotype was recorded many times. The chain uses TRBV3-1 and TRBJ1-4, with TRBD1 as a possible D gene (6 bases). This CDR3 contains 17 residues. V gave up 0 bases and J gave up 3 bases, with 14 bases separating them. From germline, CDR1 is LGHDT and CDR2 YNNKEL (reference sequence). CDR3 region: CASSQDAGARANEKLFF. CDR3 coding DNA: TGTGCCAGCAGCCAAGACGCAGGGGCGCGGGCTAATGAAAAACTGTTTTTT.

By proportion, this clonotype is medium-sized. The J gene is TRBJ2-1, the V gene TRBV10-2; D is possibly TRBD2 (5 bases). The V gene lost 7 bases and the J gene lost 9 bases, with 16 bases spanning the gap. This CDR3 has 13 residues. The germline CDR1 and CDR2 sequences are WSHSY and SAAADI. The DNA of the CDR3 is TGCGCCAGCATAGCCCCTGAGAGCGGTGAGCAGTTCTTC. It is translated as CASIAPESGEQFF.

The chain is built from TRBV19 and TRBJ1-1; no clear D. CDR1 LNHDA and CDR2 SQIVND come from the germline V gene (reference sequence). CDR3 size: 15 residues. V shed 3 bases and J shed 1 base, with 12 bases lying between them. The CDR3: CASSMFQHQNTEAFF. CDR3 nucleotides: TGTGCCAGTAGTATGTTTCAACACCAGAACACTGAAGCTTTCTTT.

V and J are TRBV25-1 and TRBJ1-6; the match to TRBD1 covers 9 bases. The CDR3 sequence is 14 residues long. The V gene's germline CDR1 is MGHDK and CDR2 SYGVNS. With V trimmed by 2 bases and J by 9 bases, 2 bases remained unmatched. CDR3 DNA: TGTGCCAGCAGTGAAACAGGGGGCGGTTCACCCCTCCACTTT. Its protein is CASSETGGGSPLHF. Combining the CDR3 with reference TRBV25-1 and TRBJ1-6 gives the whole variable domain EADIYQTPRYLVIGTGKKITLECSQTMGHDKMYWYQQDPGMELHLIHYSYGVNSTEKGDLSSESTVSRIRTEHFPLTLESARPSHTSQYLCASSETGGGSPLHFGNGTRLTVT.

This clonotype came up a few times. This chain links TRBV12-3 or TRBV12-4 with TRBJ2-7; TRBD2 is a possible D gene (6 bases). V lost 5 bases and J lost 5, with 22 bases in between. The CDR3 spans 16 residues. The CDR3 DNA is TGTGCCAGCAGTCCGTTGGCCGGCGGGGTAAGGGACGAGCAGTACGTC. Protein sequence: CASSPLAGGVRDEQYV.

This clonotype appeared many times. The chain carries TRBV7-9 and TRBJ1-2; TRBD1 matches at 8 bases. In germline, CDR1 is SEHNR, CDR2 FQNEAQ (reference sequence). This CDR3 contains 14 residues. V shed 7 bases, J shed 0 bases, and the junction held 4 bases outside the gene matches. The chain's CDR3 is CASTPDRANYGYTF. The DNA of the CDR3 is TGTGCCAGCACCCCGGACAGGGCTAACTATGGCTACACCTTC.

The rearrangement links TRBV10-2 to TRBJ1-2; D is possibly TRBD1 (5 bases). The CDR3 is 12 residues long. Germline loops: CDR1 WSHSY, CDR2 SAAADI. The ends were cut back, 8 bases at V and 6 bases at J, with 13 bases in the middle. The CDR3, as DNA: TGCGCCAGCTCGGGGAGGGGAGATGGCTACACCTTC. It specifies CASSGRGDGYTF.

This clonotype was seen a handful of times. This may stem from a read error, because a much larger clone lies one nucleotide away. The chain joins TRBV4-2 to TRBJ1-1, with D unclear. The CDR3 consists of 12 residues. Germline V gene sequence: CDR1 LGHNA, CDR2 YNFKEQ. Trimming removed 1 base from V and 9 bases from J, with 9 bases in between. The CDR3 nucleotides read TGTGCCAGCAGCCAAGGAAGGACCCAAGCTTTCTTT. Encoded protein: CASSQGRTQAFF.

The chain has TRBV19 and TRBJ1-2, with 9 bases matching TRBD1. Germline CDR1 reads LNHDA; CDR2 reads SQIVND (reference sequence). V trimming: 9 bases; J trimming: 7 bases; junction bases outside the gene matches: 12. This CDR3 region has 14 residues. In nucleotides, the CDR3 is TGTGCCAGCCTCGACAGACAGGGGGTGGGTGGCTACACCTTC. Its protein is CASLDRQGVGGYTF.

J is TRBJ1-6 and V is TRBV2, with TRBD1 matching 9 bases. CDR3 length: 14 residues. Germline loops: CDR1 SNHLY, CDR2 FYNNEI. V lost 7 bases, J lost 10 bases, and 8 bases stayed unmatched. CDR3 protein: CASIRDRAKSPLHF. The CDR3 DNA follows: TGTGCCAGCATTCGGGACAGGGCGAAGTCACCCCTCCACTTT.

The chain uses TRBV7-9 and TRBJ2-7; 9 bases match TRBD1. The germline V gene has CDR1 SEHNR and CDR2 FQNEAQ (reference sequence). The CDR3 consists of 17 residues. V lost 4 bases, J lost 7 bases, and 17 bases stayed unmatched. The CDR3 loop reads CASSSTASGTGYVEQYF. The CDR3 bases are TGTGCCAGCAGCTCTACAGCTTCCGGGACAGGGTACGTTGAGCAGTACTTC. The full variable domain, in which reference TRBV7-9 and TRBJ2-7 provide the parts outside the CDR3, is DTGVSQNPRHKITKRGQNVTFRCDPISEHNRLYWYRQTLGQGPEFLTYFQNEAQLEKSRLLSDRFSAERPKGSFSTLEIQRTEQGDSAMYLCASSSTASGTGYVEQYFGPGTRLTVT.

The V call is TRBV7-9, the J call TRBJ2-3; TRBD1 might be the D (5 bases). This CDR3 region has 13 residues. V lost 3 bases and J 6 bases, leaving 10 bases between the germline ends. CDR1 is SEHNR and CDR2 is FQNEAQ in the germline V gene (reference sequence). CDR3 bases: TGTGCCAGCAGCTTCACGACAGTTGATACGCAGTATTTT. It translates to CASSFTTVDTQYF.

This chain links TRBV20-1 with TRBJ2-7; D is uncertain. Germline CDR1 reads DFQATT; CDR2 reads SNEGSKA (reference sequence). There are 12 residues in the CDR3. Trimming left V 6 bases short and J 2 bases short, with 11 bases between. DNA for the CDR3: TGCAGTGCCCCGGCTTCCGCCTACGAGCAGTACTTC. It encodes CSAPASAYEQYF.

V gene TRBV12-3 or TRBV12-4 combines with J gene TRBJ2-2, with a weak D call TRBD1 (5 bases). The V gene lost 3 bases and the J gene lost 9 bases, with 17 bases spanning the gap. CDR3 length: 15 residues. The CDR3 reads CASSFLGPRRRELFF. CDR3 DNA: TGTGCCAGCAGTTTCTTGGGGCCCCGAAGAAGGGAGCTGTTTTTT.

The chain carries TRBV2 and TRBJ2-1; no clear D. Trimming removed 1 base at V and 7 bases at J, with 2 bases between. This CDR3 contains 11 residues. Germline CDR1 is SNHLY and CDR2 is FYNNEI. CDR3 bases: TGTGCCAGCAGTGAAGTTAATGAGCAGTTCTTC. Protein product: CASSEVNEQFF.